This T cell receptor beta chain originates from a study of T cells in Graves' hyperthyroidism and ophthalmopathy. The V and J ends lost 5 bases and 0 bases, in that order; junction bases with no gene match: 5. Germline V gene lookup returns CDR1 MNHNS and CDR2 SASEGT. The CDR3 contains 15 residues. This clonotype was observed a handful of times. TCR beta CDR3 sequences were amplified from RNA transcripts. First-round RT-PCR of the TCR CDR3 relied on the HTBI primer set. TCRdb called the multiplex PCR reads again in MiXCR, with one record for every CDR3 protein. The sample has about 380,000 distinct CDR3 sequences; about 18% are singletons.

The sequence was collected from a man younger than 30 with Graves' ophthalmopathy. What was sequenced was blood. The chain uses TRBV6-1 and TRBJ1-2; 8 nucleotides agree with TRBD1. The CDR3, as DNA: TGTGCCAGCAGTAAGGACAGGGCCACTAACTATGGCTACACCTTC. This codes for CASSKDRATNYGYTF.